This note documents a single TCR beta chain sequence. It has no known antigen specificity. Base qualities are not provided; no much larger clone lies one nucleotide away. These data are taken from a study of OX40 agonist ivuxolimab in advanced cancers. Study-wide context: Ivuxolimab, which targeted the costimulatory receptor OX40 (CD134), was an agonistic, fully human IgG2 monoclonal antibody. The monotherapy dose-escalation portion (N = 52 patients) of the phase I ivuxolimab trial is reported in the paper. Partial responses occurred in three dose-escalation patients, of whom one had hepatocellular carcinoma and two had cutaneous melanoma. Intravenous ivuxolimab was administered to patients every 2 weeks at six dose levels: 0.01, 0.1, 0.3, 1.5, 3 and 10 mg/kg. Of the approximately 54 patients in dose escalation, some 19 had hepatocellular carcinoma, some 15 had melanoma, 9 had renal cell carcinoma and 9 had head and neck cancer. Patients were allowed to have had prior anti-PD-1, anti-PD-L1 or anti-CTLA-4 therapy, and more than 35% of the dose-escalation patients had been treated with checkpoint inhibitors. In the dose-escalation cohort, around four fifths of patients were male, and the mean age was approximately 55 years, with a range of 23 to 79. The purpose of peripheral TCRbeta sequencing was to test whether ivuxolimab changed TCR sequence diversity and led to clonal T-cell expansion.

General conclusions and limits of the study: Clonal expansion of both CD4+ and CD8+ blood T cells was observed from baseline to week 6 at doses 0.1 to 3.0 mg/kg. Low levels of normalized T-cell clonal expansion were also seen in some nonresponding patients. After ivuxolimab, expanded clones were on average more numerous among CD8+ T cells than among CD4+ T cells. In the 0.1-3.0 mg/kg groups, partial responders had among the lowest normalized peripheral clonal expansion, particularly in CD8+ T cells. Antigen specificity was not determined for the clonally expanded peripheral T cells.

Sequences MGHRA (CDR1) and YSYEKL (CDR2) are obtained from the germline V gene. The V end loses 0 bases and the J end loses 11 bases, and a stretch of 19 bases separates them. Reading from cysteine to phenylalanine, the CDR3 counts 15 amino acids. Of the read, only the CDR3 DNA is kept; its 45 bases are in frame from base 1. The trial excluded patients who had a history of autoimmune disease or who were on systemic immunosuppression. In every dose cohort, peripheral blood was drawn for TCR sequencing at baseline, cycle 4 day 1, and cycle 7 day 1. The samples were taken from a phase I, first-in-human, multicenter, open-label dose-escalation trial of ivuxolimab. Adults with locally advanced or metastatic melanoma, renal cell, hepatocellular, or head and neck squamous cell carcinoma were enrolled in the trial. Before TCR sequencing, CD4+ T cells and CD8+ T cells from peripheral blood were sorted into separate populations.

To sequence the TCRbeta CDR3 region, genomic DNA was isolated from the sorted cells. The immunoSEQ Assay was used to sequence the TCRbeta CDR3 regions. The table comes from immuneACCESS by way of TCRdb, which keeps in-frame sequences with V and J called. Part of the clones is missing from these tables; in studies checked, under half for an unresolved V gene and the rest for unknown reasons. For this sample there are more than 80,000 clones; less than 95% appear just once. The ten largest clones take up almost 8.5% of the sample. The chain is assembled from TRBV4-1 and TRBJ1-1, with a tentative D gene TRBD1 over 6 matching bases. The receptor was isolated from an adult with an advanced solid tumor such as melanoma, head and neck, liver or kidney cancer. Material: CD4+ or CD8+ T cells sorted from blood, obtained in a trial of the OX40 agonist ivuxolimab. The CDR3 has the sequence CASSQDAARGRGAFF. Here is the DNA: TGCGCCAGCAGCCAAGATGCCGCGAGGGGGAGAGGGGCTTTCTTT.